This T cell receptor (beta chain) originates from a study of control samples from healthy donors and cancer patients. V dropped 4 bases and J dropped 3 bases, with 16 bases sitting between them. CDR1 SGDLS and CDR2 YYNGEE come from the germline V gene. The CDR3 runs to 15 residues. Sequenced by immunoSEQ multiplex PCR; TCRdb stores in-frame clones only, minus some. Of 100,000 to 150,000 clones listed, about nine tenths are singletons. The genes are TRBV9 and TRBJ1-2; tentative D call: TRBD1 (6 bases). This TCR came from a man aged 45-60 years with head and neck cancer. Sequencing was done on a sample of PBMCs. CDR3 bases: TGTGCCAGCAGCCCACGACAGGTGGTATACTATGGCTACACCTTC. Translated: CASSPRQVVYYGYTF.